The entry below gives a single TCR beta chain sequence along with its context. Its antigen is currently unknown. TCRdb's copy holds only in-frame clones and misses some; the assay was immunoSEQ multiplex PCR. Among hundreds of thousands of clones listed, 87% were seen once. Regarding treatment: 15 to 20 received Ad26.COV2.S at low or high dose, single or two shots; several received placebo; per-sample allocation not given. Samples analyzed were those drawn on day 63 after the first vaccine or placebo injection. Recruitment in Boston yielded a donor of adult age, 18-55 years. This specimen belongs to a study of Ad26.COV2.S vaccination and SARS-CoV-2 variants. The wider study: Donor was in the COV1001 Ad26.COV2.S trial arm.

Study findings and constraints: Placebo recipients showed lower spike-specific TCR breadth than vaccinees. Total T cell responses may have been underestimated by the TCR breadth and depth analyses.

This clonotype was obtained from a person aged 18 to 65 who received the Ad26.COV2.S COVID-19 vaccine or a placebo. The sample in question was peripheral blood, obtained in a trial of Ad26.COV2.S vaccine versus placebo.

CDR3: CASSLWDRNSYNSPLHF. DNA of the CDR3: TGTGCCAGCAGTTTATGGGACAGGAACTCCTATAATTCACCCCTCCACTTT. The V call is TRBV28, the J call TRBJ1-6; TRBD1 aligns across 7 bases. The CDR3 has 17 amino acids. V gave up 0 bases and J gave up 0 bases; unmatched junction bases: 2. From germline, CDR1 is MDHEN and CDR2 SYDVKM. The full variable domain, completed using reference TRBV28 and TRBJ1-6, is DVKVTQSSRYLVKRTGEKVFLECVQDMDHENMFWYRQDPGLGLRLIYFSYDVKMKEKGDIPEGYSVSREKKERFSLILESASTNQTSMYLCASSLWDRNSYNSPLHFGNGTRLTVT.